Listed here are 20 T cell receptor beta chains from one sample, sequenced in a study of blood T cells in healthy people across ages. A second about 7 to 12 cycle PCR used barcoded and J-beta primers. TCRdb re-called the 5' RACE reads through MiXCR, storing one row per CDR3 protein. The table has approximately 1.5 million distinct CDR3 sequences, about 42% seen once. The sample comprised blood. These TCRs come from a woman between 18 and 29 years old in good health.

This clonotype came up a few times. The J gene is TRBJ2-7, the V gene TRBV6-5; TRBD1 might be the D (6 bases). Germline V gives CDR1 MNHEY, CDR2 SVGAGI. This CDR3 contains 15 residues. Trimming shortened V by 2 bases and J by 0 bases, and 11 bases separated the two germline ends. The CDR3, as DNA: TGTGCCAGCAGTTACATGGGGGCTCGCTCCTACGAGCAGTACTTC. Translating gives CASSYMGARSYEQYF.

For this clonotype: Its ends do not fully match the called genes, so a read error is possible. V and J are TRBV6-5 and TRBJ1-5; TRBD1 matches at 11 bases. This CDR3 region has 16 residues. Germline loops: CDR1 MNHEY, CDR2 SVGAGI. The CDR3 DNA reads TGTGTCAGCAGTCGGACAGGGGGCCGTGGGAATCAGCCCCAGCATTTT. It codes for CVSSRTGGRGNQPQHF.

This sequence joins TRBV5-1 and TRBJ2-7; 11 nucleotides agree with TRBD2. Germline-derived CDR1 and CDR2 are SGHRS and YFSETQ. Unmatched junction bases numbered 8, after V lost 6 bases and J lost 3 bases. The CDR3 extends over 15 amino acids. The DNA of the CDR3 is TGCGCCAGCAACGCTCTAGCGGGGGGCTACTACGAGCAGTACTTC. Translating gives CASNALAGGYYEQYF. Looking up the rest from reference TRBV5-1 and TRBJ2-7 gives the full variable domain: KAGVTQTPRYLIKTRGQQVTLSCSPISGHRSVSWYQQTPGQGLQFLFEYFSETQRNKGNFPGRFSGRQFSNSRSEMNVSTLELGDSALYLCASNALAGGYYEQYFGPGTRLTVT.

The chain employs TRBV27 and TRBJ1-2; no reliable D call. The CDR3 runs to 16 residues. V shed 3 bases and J shed 8 bases, with 22 bases lying between them. The germline V gene has CDR1 MNHEY and CDR2 SMNVEV (reference sequence). The CDR3 DNA reads as TGTGCCAGCAGTTTCAACCCTCCGGGCCTTACCAGCGGCTACACCTTC. Translation: CASSFNPPGLTSGYTF.

This clonotype was detected many times. The rearrangement links TRBV4-2 to TRBJ2-1; TRBD2 might be the D (5 bases). The CDR3 extends over 16 amino acids. The germline gives CDR1 LGHNA, CDR2 YNFKEQ. Trimming pared 0 bases from V and 0 bases from J, leaving 9 bases between. The CDR3 DNA follows: TGTGCCAGCAGCCAAGATGTAGGGAGCTCCTACAATGAGCAGTTCTTC. Its translation is CASSQDVGSSYNEQFF.

In its sample, this clonotype was seen a few times. This sequence joins TRBV4-1 and TRBJ1-2; perhaps TRBD1 as D (6 bases). Per the germline V gene, CDR1 is MGHRA and CDR2 is YSYEKL. V dropped 6 bases and J dropped 4 bases, with 12 bases sitting between them. CDR3 length: 13 amino acids. The CDR3 bases are TGCGCCAGCAGTAGGACAGAGCGCTATGGCTACACCTTC. Translated: CASSRTERYGYTF.

V and J are TRBV7-8 and TRBJ2-7, with 8 bases lining up with TRBD2. The CDR3 totals 14 residues. J gave up 2 bases and V 7 bases, and 7 bases lay outside the gene matches. Per the germline V gene, CDR1 is SGHVS and CDR2 is FQNEAQ. The CDR3 region has the DNA TGTGCCAGCATTGAAGCGGGAGTCACCTACGAGCAGTACTTC. The encoded protein is CASIEAGVTYEQYF. Filled out from reference TRBV7-8 and TRBJ2-7, the complete variable domain reads GAGVSQSPRYKVAKRGQDVALRCDPISGHVSLFWYQQALGQGPEFLTYFQNEAQLDKSGLPSDRFFAERPEGSVSTLKIQRTQQEDSAVYLCASIEAGVTYEQYFGPGTRLTVT.

DNA of the CDR3: TGTGCCAGCAGCGCAGACGACCCTTTGGCCCAGTACTTC. Translating gives CASSADDPLAQYF. J is TRBJ2-5 and V is TRBV7-2, with D unresolved. V lost 5 bases, J lost 9 bases, and 16 bases lay in between. CDR1 and CDR2 from the germline V gene are SGHTA and FQGNSA. This CDR3 spans 13 amino acids.

Remarks on this clonotype: A much larger clonotype is one base distant, so this may be a read error. The V and J genes are TRBV28 and TRBJ1-2; D gene uncertain. CDR3 length: 11 amino acids. The germline V gene has CDR1 MDHEN and CDR2 SYDVKM. The CDR3 DNA reads TGTGTCAGCAGTTTGGACTATGGCTACACCTTC. This gives the protein CVSSLDYGYTF.

Ten or more counts support this clonotype. CDR3 protein: CSVAQGLPNNEQFF. The DNA of the CDR3 is TGCAGCGTTGCACAGGGGCTTCCGAACAATGAGCAGTTCTTC. V and J are TRBV29-1 and TRBJ2-1, with TRBD1 matching 7 bases. Trimming took 4 bases from V and 5 from J; bases not matched to a gene: 8. The length of the CDR3 is 14 residues. The germline V gene encodes CDR1 SQVTM and CDR2 ANQGSEA.

The genes are TRBV15 and TRBJ2-1; the match to TRBD2 covers 11 bases. Losses at the gene ends were 0 bases for V and 1 base for J; bases not matched to a gene: 11. Germline V lookup: CDR1 LNHNV, CDR2 YYDKDF (reference sequence). The CDR3 length is 20 residues. The CDR3 loop reads CATSRDTPSRLAGSYNEQFF. The CDR3 DNA sequence: TGTGCCACCAGCAGAGATACGCCCTCCCGACTAGCGGGGTCCTACAATGAGCAGTTCTTC.

CDR3 nucleotide sequence: TGTGCCATCAGTGGGAGCGGGAGGGAGTACTTC. This sequence encodes CAISGSGREYF. The chain is built from TRBV10-3 and TRBJ2-5; 10 nucleotides line up with TRBD2. CDR1 is ENHRY, CDR2 SYGVKD, per germline. V shed 4 bases, J shed 12 bases, and the junction held 2 bases outside the gene matches. This CDR3 is built from 11 residues.

The chain joins TRBV24-1 to TRBJ1-1; no reliable D call. Germline CDR1 is KGHDR and CDR2 is SFDVKD. The CDR3 covers 13 residues. V gave up 6 bases and J gave up 1 base, with 8 bases separating them. CDR3 nucleotide sequence: TGTGCCACCAGTTCGACTGAGAACACTGAAGCTTTCTTT. It is translated as CATSSTENTEAFF.

The chain joins TRBV7-9 to TRBJ2-5; 7 nucleotides agree with TRBD2. Germline CDR1 SEHNR, CDR2 FQNEAQ (reference sequence). V dropped 0 bases and J dropped 1; count of bases not matched to a gene: 8. The CDR3 sequence is 17 residues long. CDR3 DNA: TGTGCCAGCAGCTTAGCGCAGGCTAGCGGACTCCAAGAGACCCAGTACTTC. Amino acid sequence: CASSLAQASGLQETQYF.

V usage is TRBV9 and J usage is TRBJ2-3, with TRBD2 matching over 12 bases. Per the germline V gene, CDR1 is SGDLS and CDR2 is YYNGEE. This CDR3 contains 17 residues. V gave up 4 bases and J gave up 3 bases; unmatched junction bases: 9. The CDR3: CASSPTPLAGGTDTQYF. CDR3 coding DNA: TGTGCCAGCAGCCCTACTCCTCTAGCGGGGGGGACAGATACGCAGTATTTT.

The table lists this clonotype with a few counts. V usage is TRBV24-1 and J usage is TRBJ2-1, with TRBD1 as a possible D gene (6 bases). This CDR3 has 13 amino acids. CDR1 KGHDR and CDR2 SFDVKD come from the germline V gene. Deletions cut 0 bases from V and 8 bases from J, with 7 bases between. The CDR3 DNA follows: TGTGCCACCAGTGATTTGTACAGGGATGAGCAGTTCTTC. It codes for CATSDLYRDEQFF.

This clonotype has only a few counts. The chain is built from TRBV12-3 or TRBV12-4 and TRBJ2-7, with 7 nucleotides matching TRBD2. CDR3 length: 15 residues. Germline trimming cut 3 bases from V and 0 bases from J; bases unmatched to any gene: 5. CDR3 coding DNA: TGTGCCAGCAGTTTGATGATAGCGGGCTCCTACGAGCAGTACTTC. Translated: CASSLMIAGSYEQYF.

The rearrangement joins TRBV6-2 or TRBV6-3 to TRBJ2-3; TRBD2 agrees at 9 bases. J gave up 4 bases and V 7 bases, and 6 bases lay outside the gene matches. Germline CDR1 reads MNHEY; CDR2 reads SVGEGT. The CDR3 length is 14 residues. CDR3 nucleotide sequence: TGTGCCAGCATTCGTAGCGGGGGAGCAGATACGCAGTATTTT. Amino acids: CASIRSGGADTQYF.

The chain employs TRBV5-1 and TRBJ2-4; no firm D call. This CDR3 has 12 amino acids. V dropped 0 bases and J dropped 7 bases, with 5 bases sitting between them. CDR1 SGHRS and CDR2 YFSETQ come from the germline V gene. In DNA form, the CDR3 reads TGCGCCAGCAGCTTGGAGATGAACATTCAGTACTTC. Its protein is CASSLEMNIQYF.

This clonotype came up a few times. One junction end disagrees with the germline gene, perhaps due to a read error. The chain joins TRBV12-3 or TRBV12-4 to TRBJ1-6, with D tentatively TRBD1 (6 bases). The CDR3 sequence is 16 residues long. CDR3 protein: CASSLAGGSHNSPLHF. The CDR3 DNA reads TGTGCCAGCAGTTTAGCGGGGGGCTCCCATAATTCACCCCTCCACTTT.